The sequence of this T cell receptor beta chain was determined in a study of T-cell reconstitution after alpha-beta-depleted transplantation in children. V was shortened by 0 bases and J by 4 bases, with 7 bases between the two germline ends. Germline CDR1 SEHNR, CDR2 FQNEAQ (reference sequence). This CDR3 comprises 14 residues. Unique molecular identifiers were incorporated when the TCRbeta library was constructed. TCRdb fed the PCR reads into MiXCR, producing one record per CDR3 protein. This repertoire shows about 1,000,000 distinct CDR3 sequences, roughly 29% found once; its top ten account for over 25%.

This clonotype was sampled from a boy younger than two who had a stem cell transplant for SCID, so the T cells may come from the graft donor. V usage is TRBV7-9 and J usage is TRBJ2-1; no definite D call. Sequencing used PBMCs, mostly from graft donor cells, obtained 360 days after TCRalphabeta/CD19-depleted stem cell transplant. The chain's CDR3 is CASSLATLYNEQFF. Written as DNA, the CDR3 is TGTGCCAGCAGCTTAGCCACACTTTACAATGAGCAGTTCTTC. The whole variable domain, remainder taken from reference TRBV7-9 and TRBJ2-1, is DTGVSQNPRHKITKRGQNVTFRCDPISEHNRLYWYRQTLGQGPEFLTYFQNEAQLEKSRLLSDRFSAERPKGSFSTLEIQRTEQGDSAMYLCASSLATLYNEQFFGPGTRLTVL.